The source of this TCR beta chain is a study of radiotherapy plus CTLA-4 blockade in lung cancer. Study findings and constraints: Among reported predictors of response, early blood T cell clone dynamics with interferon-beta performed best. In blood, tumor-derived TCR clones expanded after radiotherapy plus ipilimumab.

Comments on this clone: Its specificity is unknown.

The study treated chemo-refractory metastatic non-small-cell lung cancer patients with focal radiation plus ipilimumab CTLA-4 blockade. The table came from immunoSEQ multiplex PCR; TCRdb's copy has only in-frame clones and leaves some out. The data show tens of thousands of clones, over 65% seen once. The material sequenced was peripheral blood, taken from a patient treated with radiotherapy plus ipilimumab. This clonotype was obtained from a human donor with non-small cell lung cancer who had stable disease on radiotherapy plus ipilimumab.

The CDR3 is CASRWDRSGNTIYF. The CDR3 nucleotides are TGTGCCAGTAGGTGGGACCGCTCTGGAAACACCATATATTTT. V is TRBV19 and J is TRBJ1-3, with a tentative D call TRBD1 (5 bases). CDR1 and CDR2 (germline): LNHDA, SQIVND (reference sequence). CDR3 length: 14 residues. Trimming stripped 6 bases from V and 0 bases from J, with 9 bases between.